Reported below is one T cell receptor (beta chain). V trimming: 6 bases; J trimming: 5 bases; junction bases outside the gene matches: 3. The CDR3 extends over 14 amino acids. The germline CDR1 and CDR2 sequences are SGHNT and YENEEA. The data derive from a study of blood T cell repertoires in COVID-19. Clones were read by immunoSEQ multiplex PCR, and TCRdb kept only the in-frame ones, dropping some. The sample has around 130,000 clones, 84% seen once. The sample comprised peripheral blood. This clonotype was obtained from a human donor in a cohort sampled during active COVID-19. This rearrangement joins TRBV11-3 to TRBJ2-5; 13 nucleotides line up with TRBD2. The CDR3 coding sequence is TGTGCCAGCAGTAGGACTAGCGGGGGTGAGACCCAGTACTTC. Protein product: CASSRTSGGETQYF.